This TCR beta chain was observed in a study of shared clonotypes between healthy human individuals. Findings of the study overall: What limited the represented genetic and exposure-history diversity was the small number of donors.

Details on this clone: Antigen unknown.

V lost 4 bases and J lost 7; bases outside the gene matches: 9. Germline loops: CDR1 MDHEN, CDR2 SYDVKM. The CDR3 runs to 17 residues. Naive CD45RA+ and memory CD45RA-negative subsets were split from CD4+ cells. Per sorted-subset replicate PCR, input was approximately 200 ng DNA, representing around 28,000 T cell genomes. Sequencing used immunoSEQ multiplex PCR; TCRdb keeps in-frame clones, though not all of them. The data contain fewer than 1.4 million clones, 75% to 80% of them singletons. The chain combines TRBV28 with TRBJ2-1; TRBD2 agrees at 14 bases. This TCR came from a man aged 18 to 29 in good health. Some clones in this sample may be carry-over from other donors' samples. Sequenced: memory CD4+ T cells from PBMCs. Subset described: CD45RA-negative fraction. In DNA, the CDR3 is TGTGCCAGCAGTTCATGGAGGGGGACTAGCGGGAGTAATGAGCAGTTCTTC. Translating it yields CASSSWRGTSGSNEQFF.